The 8 T cell receptor beta chains in this list originate from one sample, sequenced in a study of STAT5B mutations in CD4+ large granular lymphocyte leukemia. The assay was immunoSEQ multiplex PCR, and TCRdb's table has in-frame clones only and misses some. Of tens of thousands of clones in the sample, roughly 85% were seen once. The sequenced sample was CD4+ T cells from blood buffy coats. Receptors were obtained from a human donor in good health.

V usage is TRBV6-5 and J usage is TRBJ1-5; D not certain. This CDR3 has 15 amino acids. Germline-derived CDR1 and CDR2 are MNHEY and SVGAGI. The ends were cut back, 5 bases at V and 5 bases at J, with 16 bases in the middle. This chain's CDR3 is CASSPTRQQYQPQHF. The CDR3 region has the DNA TGTGCCAGCAGTCCCACTCGGCAGCAATATCAGCCCCAGCATTTT.

This clone was detected only once. The chain combines TRBV5-4 with TRBJ2-5; 8 bases agree with TRBD1. The CDR3 runs to 13 residues. The germline CDR1 and CDR2 sequences are SGHNT and YYREEE (reference sequence). The V and J ends lost 4 bases and 4 bases, in that order; junction bases with no gene match: 3. The CDR3 coding sequence is TGTGCCAGCAGCCCAGGGGGCGGAGAGACCCAGTACTTC. This encodes CASSPGGGETQYF. Variable domain in full (rest from reference TRBV5-4 and TRBJ2-5): ETGVTQSPTHLIKTRGQQVTLRCSSQSGHNTVSWYQQALGQGPQFIFQYYREEENGRGNFPPRFSGLQFPNYSSELNVNALELDDSALYLCASSPGGGETQYFGPGTRLLVL.

The chain links TRBV19 to TRBJ2-6; D ambiguous. V dropped 3 bases and J dropped 2 bases, with 8 bases sitting between them. This CDR3 comprises 15 residues. Germline CDR1 is LNHDA and CDR2 is SQIVND (reference sequence). The CDR3 coding sequence is TGTGCCAGTAGTATGATAGGGACTGGGGCCAACGTCCTGACTTTC. This sequence encodes CASSMIGTGANVLTF.

The CDR3 region is CASRLEGIQPQHF. CDR3 nucleotides: TGTGCCAGCAGACTAGAAGGGATCCAGCCCCAGCATTTT. This chain joins TRBV2 and TRBJ1-5; D gene unclear. The germline V and J ends were trimmed by 6 bases and 7 bases, with 13 bases remaining between them. CDR3 length equals 13 residues. The germline V gene has CDR1 SNHLY and CDR2 FYNNEI.

The chain employs TRBV15 and TRBJ1-1; tentative D call: TRBD1 (5 bases). The germline V gene has CDR1 LNHNV and CDR2 YYDKDF (reference sequence). CDR3 length equals 15 residues. Deletions cut 0 bases from V and 0 bases from J, with 8 bases between. CDR3 coding DNA: TGTGCCACCAGCAGAGAACAGGATATGAACACTGAAGCTTTCTTT. It yields the protein CATSREQDMNTEAFF.

This chain uses TRBV2 with TRBJ2-5; the D is unclear. The CDR3 spans 13 residues. Germline values: CDR1 SNHLY, CDR2 FYNNEI. Trimming shortened V by 4 bases and J by 0 bases, and 6 bases separated the two germline ends. The CDR3 DNA sequence: TGTGCCAGCAGTGTGGAGTACCAAGAGACCCAGTACTTC. Its protein product is CASSVEYQETQYF. Drawing the rest from reference TRBV2 and TRBJ2-5, the complete variable domain is EPEVTQTPSHQVTQMGQEVILRCVPISNHLYFYWYRQILGQKVEFLVSFYNNEISEKSEIFDDQFSVERPDGSNFTLKIRSTKLEDSAMYFCASSVEYQETQYFGPGTRLLVL.

V gene TRBV5-1 combines with J gene TRBJ2-5; perhaps TRBD1 as D (6 bases). The CDR3 covers 14 residues. V lost 2 bases to trimming and J lost 5 bases, with 13 bases between them. CDR1 and CDR2 from the germline V gene are SGHRS and YFSETQ. For the CDR3, the DNA is TGCGCCAGCAGCTTAACAGGGACGTCGGAGACCCAGTACTTC. It is translated as CASSLTGTSETQYF.

J is TRBJ2-3 and V is TRBV7-3; perhaps TRBD2 as D (5 bases). Germline V gene lookup returns CDR1 SGHTA and CDR2 FQGTGA. V lost 8 bases to trimming and J lost 2 bases, with 14 bases between them. CDR3 length equals 14 residues. This CDR3 is CASGRGLTTDTQYF. DNA for the CDR3: TGTGCCAGCGGCCGAGGACTTACCACAGATACGCAGTATTTT. Full variable domain (outside the CDR3, taken from reference TRBV7-3 and TRBJ2-3): GAGVSQTPSNKVTEKGKYVELRCDPISGHTALYWYRQSLGQGPEFLIYFQGTGAADDSGLPNDRFFAVRPEGSVSTLKIQRTERGDSAVYLCASGRGLTTDTQYFGPGTRLTVL.